A single sample is the source of the 14 T cell receptor beta chains below, sequenced in a study of T cells in localized non-small cell lung cancer. Assay used: immunoSEQ multiplex PCR; TCRdb lists only in-frame clones, some missing. The table records approximately 21,000 clones, 88% of them present only once. Source: peripheral blood mononuclear cells, taken before any cancer treatment. Receptors were obtained from a male donor at least 60 years old with stage II lung adenocarcinoma.

The chain uses TRBV10-3 and TRBJ1-2; a possible D gene is TRBD1 (5 bases). The germline V gene encodes CDR1 ENHRY and CDR2 SYGVKD. The CDR3 contains 13 residues. V was cut by 6 bases and J by 2 bases, with 10 bases left in between. CDR3 bases: TGTGCCATCAGACGCCGGGACAACTATGGCTACACCTTC. Translation: CAIRRRDNYGYTF.

The chain employs TRBV9 and TRBJ2-3; unclear D gene. The length of the CDR3 is 14 residues. V lost 2 bases and J 6 bases, leaving 13 bases between the germline ends. Per the germline V gene, CDR1 is SGDLS and CDR2 is YYNGEE. The CDR3 sequence is CASSVLSALDTQYF. The CDR3 DNA follows: TGTGCCAGCAGCGTCCTGTCAGCGCTCGATACGCAGTATTTT.

The chain joins TRBV9 to TRBJ2-1, with 7 bases identical to TRBD1. CDR1 SGDLS and CDR2 YYNGEE come from the germline V gene. The V gene end was trimmed by 4 bases and the J gene end by 9 bases; junction bases not matched to a gene: 10. The CDR3 is 14 residues long. CDR3 loop: CASSPLEGAIEQFF. The CDR3 coding sequence is TGTGCCAGCAGCCCTTTAGAGGGGGCTATTGAGCAGTTCTTC.

This chain joins TRBV5-6 and TRBJ2-7; a weak D match, TRBD1 (6 bases). The V end lost 3 bases, the J end lost 2 bases, and 12 bases lay between the germline ends. Germline CDR1 is SGHDT and CDR2 is YYEEEE. The CDR3 is 14 amino acids. DNA of the CDR3: TGTGCCAGCAGCTCGGACAGATTCGCCTACGAGCAGTACTTC. This encodes CASSSDRFAYEQYF.

This sequence joins TRBV18 and TRBJ2-6; D remains unclear. The CDR3 has 15 residues. Germline values: CDR1 KGHSH, CDR2 LQKENI. V was cut by 6 bases and J by 0 bases, with 9 bases left in between. CDR3 in amino acids: CASSSGVSGANVLTF. In DNA form, the CDR3 reads TGTGCCAGCTCGTCGGGCGTCTCTGGGGCCAACGTCCTGACTTTC.

The genes are TRBV7-9 and TRBJ2-1; D may be TRBD2 (6 bases). The CDR3 length is 15 residues. V shed 3 bases and J shed 6 bases, with 15 bases lying between them. Germline V lookup: CDR1 SEHNR, CDR2 FQNEAQ (reference sequence). CDR3 amino acids: CASSFSSGRPNEQFF. The CDR3 nucleotides are TGTGCCAGCAGCTTCTCGAGCGGGCGCCCCAATGAGCAGTTCTTC. The variable domain in full, completed from reference TRBV7-9 and TRBJ2-1, reads DTGVSQNPRHKITKRGQNVTFRCDPISEHNRLYWYRQTLGQGPEFLTYFQNEAQLEKSRLLSDRFSAERPKGSFSTLEIQRTEQGDSAMYLCASSFSSGRPNEQFFGPGTRLTVL.

The chain links TRBV2 to TRBJ2-7; 7 bases agree with TRBD2. The CDR3 covers 15 residues. The germline V gene has CDR1 SNHLY and CDR2 FYNNEI. The trim removed 6 bases at V and 4 bases at J, leaving 12 bases unmatched. Written as DNA, the CDR3 is TGTGCCAGCAGGGGAAATGGGCGGGAGCAGTACGAGCAGTACTTC. This codes for CASRGNGREQYEQYF. Variable domain in full (rest from reference TRBV2 and TRBJ2-7): EPEVTQTPSHQVTQMGQEVILRCVPISNHLYFYWYRQILGQKVEFLVSFYNNEISEKSEIFDDQFSVERPDGSNFTLKIRSTKLEDSAMYFCASRGNGREQYEQYFGPGTRLTVT.

The genes are TRBV6-5 and TRBJ2-7; 9 bases are shared with TRBD2. Germline CDR1 and CDR2: MNHEY and SVGAGI. Trimming took 4 bases from V and 4 from J; bases not matched to a gene: 5. The CDR3 spans 14 residues. In DNA, the CDR3 is TGTGCCAGCAGTTCGGGACTAGCAATTTACGAGCAGTACTTC. It translates to CASSSGLAIYEQYF.

This sequence joins TRBV6-6 and TRBJ2-1; 9 positions agree with TRBD2. There are 16 residues in the CDR3. V gave up 8 bases and J gave up 0 bases; unmatched junction bases: 8. Germline loops: CDR1 MNHNY, CDR2 SVGAGI (reference sequence). CDR3 residues: CASAAGGPSSYNEQFF. CDR3 DNA sequence: TGTGCCAGCGCTGCGGGAGGGCCGAGCTCCTACAATGAGCAGTTCTTC.

The chain uses TRBV4-1 and TRBJ2-7; TRBD2 matches at 7 bases. The CDR3 sequence is 20 residues long. CDR1 and CDR2 from the germline V gene are MGHRA and YSYEKL. J lost 4 bases, V lost 4 bases, and 25 bases had no gene match. The CDR3 loop reads CASSRTHKQASSGIGYEQYF. As DNA, the CDR3 is TGCGCCAGCAGCCGTACCCACAAACAGGCGAGCAGCGGGATCGGTTACGAGCAGTACTTC.

The genes are TRBV19 and TRBJ2-3; D possibly corresponds to TRBD2 (5 bases). Looked up from germline, CDR1 is LNHDA and CDR2 is SQIVND (reference sequence). The CDR3 length is 14 residues. Between the trimmed V and J ends, which lost 3 bases and 2 bases, there was a span of 9 bases. The CDR3 nucleotides read TGTGCCAGTAGTATCGGAGGTTACACAGATACGCAGTATTTT. Its translation: CASSIGGYTDTQYF.

The chain links TRBV10-1 to TRBJ2-3; tentative D call: TRBD1 (6 bases). Germline-derived CDR1 and CDR2 are WNHNN and SYGVQD (reference sequence). CDR3 length: 12 residues. Between the trimmed V and J ends, which lost 5 bases and 9 bases, there was a span of 12 bases. CDR3 sequence: CASSPGQRTQYF. The DNA for the CDR3 is TGCGCCAGCAGTCCCGGACAGAGAACGCAGTATTTT.

V is TRBV28 and J is TRBJ2-2, with D unresolved. This CDR3 is 12 amino acids long. In germline, CDR1 is MDHEN, CDR2 SYDVKM. V was clipped by 5 bases and J by 6 bases, with 7 bases between them. DNA of the CDR3: TGTGCCAGCAGTCTAGACTCCGGGGAGCTGTTTTTT. Translation gives CASSLDSGELFF.

This sequence joins TRBV5-1 and TRBJ2-3; D is unresolved. The germline V and J ends were trimmed by 0 bases and 3 bases, with 5 bases remaining between them. CDR1 is SGHRS and CDR2 is YFSETQ in the germline V gene. The CDR3 length is 13 residues. The CDR3 DNA follows: TGCGCCAGCAGCTTGGTGATGACAGATACGCAGTATTTT. This sequence encodes CASSLVMTDTQYF.